The 29 T cell receptor beta chains given below trace back to one sample, sequenced in a study of blood T cell repertoires in COVID-19. Clones were sequenced by immunoSEQ multiplex PCR, and TCRdb holds only the in-frame ones, with some missing. The sample has roughly 330,000 clones; 89% are singletons. The specimen sequenced was peripheral blood. These TCRs come from a man between 18 and 29 years old who had recovered from COVID-19.

The chain is built from TRBV3-1 (or the pseudogene TRBV3-2) and TRBJ2-7; TRBD1 aligns across 7 bases. The ends lost 1 base at V and 3 bases at J; junction bases unmatched: 3. The CDR3 has 14 residues. Germline V gene data show CDR1 as LGHDT and CDR2 as YNNKEL (reference sequence). The CDR3 nucleotides are TGTGCCAGCAGCCAAGGACAGGGCCGCTACGAGCAGTACTTC. It encodes CASSQGQGRYEQYF.

This sequence joins TRBV7-6 and TRBJ1-3; 8 positions agree with TRBD1. The V segment lost 1 base and the J segment 0 bases; nucleotides outside the gene matches: 2. This CDR3 has 16 residues. In germline, CDR1 is SGHVS, CDR2 FNYEAQ. CDR3 region: CASSLGTGISGNTIYF. The CDR3 DNA is TGTGCCAGCAGCTTAGGGACAGGGATCTCTGGAAACACCATATATTTT.

The chain combines TRBV23-1 with TRBJ1-3; D is uncertain. TRBV23-1 is classed as an ORF, of uncertain function. The V gene lost 0 bases and the J gene lost 10 bases, with 13 bases spanning the gap. This CDR3 has 14 amino acids. The CDR3 is CASSQSCYPTTIYF. Written as DNA, the CDR3 is TGCGCCAGCAGTCAATCATGTTATCCAACAACCATATATTTT.

This chain connects TRBV6-1 to TRBJ1-2, with a tentative D call TRBD1 (5 bases). The length of the CDR3 is 16 residues. V was shortened by 2 bases and J by 1 base, with 14 bases between the two germline ends. Per the germline V gene, CDR1 is MNHNS and CDR2 is SASEGT. DNA for the CDR3: TGTGCCAGCAGTGAAAAGCGGGAGGGGCGTAACTATGGCTACACCTTC. Its protein is CASSEKREGRNYGYTF.

The chain employs TRBV6-6 and TRBJ2-2; TRBD1 aligns across 7 bases. The germline CDR1 and CDR2 sequences are MNHNY and SVGAGI (reference sequence). V dropped 6 bases and J dropped 3; count of bases not matched to a gene: 4. The CDR3 has 14 amino acids. The CDR3 here is CASRPDRDTGELFF. As DNA, the CDR3 is TGTGCCAGCAGACCCGACAGGGACACCGGGGAGCTGTTTTTT.

The rearrangement uses TRBV29-1 and TRBJ2-1; weak D call: TRBD2 (6 bases). Germline assignment: CDR1 SQVTM and CDR2 ANQGSEA. With 4 bases removed from V and 0 bases from J, the gap between germline ends came to 16 bases. The CDR3 spans 16 residues. CDR3 coding DNA: TGCAGCGTTGTGGGGGGAGGAGGAGCCTCCTACAATGAGCAGTTCTTC. This sequence encodes CSVVGGGGASYNEQFF.

In DNA form, the CDR3 reads TGTGCCAGCAGTGATCTGAGATCCAATCAGCCCCAGCATTTT. It is translated as CASSDLRSNQPQHF. This chain joins TRBV25-1 and TRBJ1-5; D gene uncertain. V was cut by 3 bases and J by 3 bases, with 9 bases left in between. This CDR3 comprises 14 residues. Germline CDR1 reads MGHDK; CDR2 reads SYGVNS.

The chain has TRBV6-2 or TRBV6-3 and TRBJ1-1; D not resolved. CDR1 and CDR2 (germline): MNHEY, SVGEGT. The V end was cut by 1 base, the J end by 0 bases, with 9 bases between. The length of the CDR3 is 15 residues. The chain's CDR3 is CASSYLRELNTEAFF. DNA for the CDR3: TGTGCCAGCAGTTACTTACGGGAGTTGAACACTGAAGCTTTCTTT.

The CDR3 protein is CASSDGLAGGLSTGELFF. The CDR3 DNA follows: TGTGCCAGCAGCGATGGACTAGCGGGGGGGCTGTCCACCGGGGAGCTGTTTTTT. The gene calls are TRBV4-2 and TRBJ2-2, with 15 bases that match TRBD2. Germline V gives CDR1 LGHNA, CDR2 YNFKEQ. The CDR3 covers 18 residues. Germline trimming cut 5 bases from V and 4 bases from J; bases unmatched to any gene: 8.

The CDR3 nucleotides are TGTGCCAGCAGCTGGACAGGGGGCGCGGGCGGGGAGCTGTTTTTT. This codes for CASSWTGGAGGELFF. The chain couples TRBV7-2 to TRBJ2-2; 11 bases agree with TRBD1. This CDR3 comprises 15 residues. The V segment lost 4 bases and the J segment 7 bases; nucleotides outside the gene matches: 5. The germline V gene has CDR1 SGHTA and CDR2 FQGNSA.

This clone was detected only once. The V call is TRBV6-6, the J call TRBJ2-1, with D uncertain. V was cut by 7 bases and J by 4 bases, with 17 bases left in between. This CDR3 is built from 15 residues. Germline V CDR1 and CDR2: MNHNY, SVGAGI (reference sequence). This chain's CDR3 is CASTKETSKYNEQFF. The CDR3 DNA reads as TGTGCCAGCACCAAGGAGACTTCTAAGTACAATGAGCAGTTCTTC.

This chain connects TRBV19 to TRBJ1-1; D remains ambiguous. Between the trimmed V and J ends, which lost 5 bases and 1 base, there was a span of 8 bases. CDR1 LNHDA and CDR2 SQIVND come from the germline V gene (reference sequence). This CDR3 has 13 residues. This chain's CDR3 is CASSREGNTEAFF. CDR3 DNA sequence: TGTGCCAGTAGTCGAGAGGGGAACACTGAAGCTTTCTTT.

The V call is TRBV27, the J call TRBJ2-1; D gene ambiguous. CDR1 MNHEY and CDR2 SMNVEV come from the germline V gene (reference sequence). The V gene lost 6 bases and the J gene lost 5 bases, with 11 bases spanning the gap. The CDR3 contains 13 residues. CDR3 sequence: CASSETNNNEQFF. DNA of the CDR3: TGTGCCAGCAGCGAGACAAATAACAATGAGCAGTTCTTC.

V and J are TRBV6-5 and TRBJ1-2; 7 bases align to TRBD1. Germline V gene data show CDR1 as MNHEY and CDR2 as SVGAGI. This CDR3 contains 12 residues. Losses at the gene ends were 4 bases for V and 8 bases for J; bases not matched to a gene: 4. CDR3 bases: TGTGCCAGCAGTTTCGACAGGGAAGGCTACACCTTC. Encoded protein: CASSFDREGYTF.

The chain links TRBV9 to TRBJ2-5; tentative D call: TRBD1 (5 bases). Germline CDR1 reads SGDLS; CDR2 reads YYNGEE. The CDR3 is 14 residues long. The V end lost 4 bases, the J end lost 2 bases, and 12 bases lay between the germline ends. The CDR3 region has the DNA TGTGCCAGCAGCATGCAGGGTAGTCAAGAGACCCAGTACTTC. It codes for CASSMQGSQETQYF.

The CDR3 DNA follows: TGTGCCAGCTCACCCTTAGGACAGTACACTGAAGCTTTCTTT. It encodes CASSPLGQYTEAFF. The chain employs TRBV18 and TRBJ1-1; TRBD1 might be the D (6 bases). Trimming cost V 3 bases and J 3 bases, with 11 bases left between them. CDR3 size: 14 residues. Germline CDR1 reads KGHSH; CDR2 reads LQKENI. Filled out from reference TRBV18 and TRBJ1-1, the complete variable domain reads NAGVMQNPRHLVRRRGQEARLRCSPMKGHSHVYWYRQLPEEGLKFMVYLQKENIIDESGMPKERFSAEFPKEGPSILRIQQVVRGDSAAYFCASSPLGQYTEAFFGQGTRLTVV.

The chain carries TRBV29-1 and TRBJ1-2; D might be TRBD1 (5 bases). Germline V gene sequence: CDR1 SQVTM, CDR2 ANQGSEA. The CDR3 spans 15 residues. The V gene lost 6 bases and the J gene lost 2 bases, with 19 bases spanning the gap. CDR3 protein: CSVLWQGEPNYGYTF. DNA for the CDR3: TGCAGCGTACTCTGGCAGGGTGAACCCAACTATGGCTACACCTTC.

V gene TRBV6-5 combines with J gene TRBJ2-7, with D possibly matching TRBD2 (6 bases). The germline CDR1 and CDR2 sequences are MNHEY and SVGAGI. The V gene lost 2 bases and the J gene lost 4 bases, with 9 bases spanning the gap. The CDR3 is 13 residues long. The CDR3 reads CASSYGTWYEQYF. The CDR3 DNA is TGTGCCAGCAGTTACGGGACTTGGTACGAGCAGTACTTC.

This chain uses TRBV15 with TRBJ1-1; D is unresolved. Germline assignment: CDR1 LNHNV and CDR2 YYDKDF (reference sequence). This CDR3 spans 13 amino acids. The V end lost 6 bases, the J end lost 0 bases, and 8 bases lay between the germline ends. CDR3 loop: CATRPSMNTEAFF. The CDR3 nucleotides read TGTGCCACCAGGCCTAGCATGAACACTGAAGCTTTCTTT.

The chain is built from TRBV6-5 and TRBJ1-4, with TRBD1 identical over 12 bases. V dropped 2 bases and J dropped 10; count of bases not matched to a gene: 2. The CDR3 is 14 residues long. In germline, CDR1 is MNHEY, CDR2 SVGAGI. The CDR3 sequence: CASSYGTGGGKLFF. The CDR3 bases are TGTGCCAGCAGTTACGGGACAGGGGGCGGAAAACTGTTTTTT.

The chain links TRBV7-9 to TRBJ2-5; a weak D match, TRBD2 (6 bases). CDR1 is SEHNR and CDR2 is FQNEAQ in the germline V gene (reference sequence). The CDR3 spans 15 residues. V gave up 0 bases and J gave up 5 bases, with 13 bases separating them. CDR3 protein: CASSLAGGALETQYF. For the CDR3, the DNA is TGTGCCAGCAGCTTAGCTGGAGGGGCCTTGGAGACCCAGTACTTC.

The chain combines TRBV9 with TRBJ2-1; weak D call: TRBD1 (6 bases). The CDR3 contains 15 residues. Germline V gene lookup returns CDR1 SGDLS and CDR2 YYNGEE. Trimming removed 0 bases at V and 4 bases at J, with 11 bases between. CDR3 sequence (DNA): TGTGCCAGCAGCGTAGAAGACAGGAATTACAATGAGCAGTTCTTC. Translating gives CASSVEDRNYNEQFF.

The sample holds one count of this clone. The chain couples TRBV5-4 to TRBJ2-7, with TRBD1 matching 7 bases. The ends lost 4 bases at V and 2 bases at J; junction bases unmatched: 6. The CDR3 spans 14 residues. Germline CDR1 and CDR2: SGHNT and YYREEE (reference sequence). The DNA of the CDR3 is TGTGCCAGCAGCGACCCGGGACAGCCCTACGAGCAGTACTTC. Its translation: CASSDPGQPYEQYF. The full variable domain, completed using reference TRBV5-4 and TRBJ2-7, is ETGVTQSPTHLIKTRGQQVTLRCSSQSGHNTVSWYQQALGQGPQFIFQYYREEENGRGNFPPRFSGLQFPNYSSELNVNALELDDSALYLCASSDPGQPYEQYFGPGTRLTVT.

This clone occurred a few times. V usage is TRBV10-3 and J usage is TRBJ2-7, with 7 bases aligning to TRBD1. Germline CDR1 is ENHRY and CDR2 is SYGVKD. V lost 2 bases, J lost 0 bases, and 1 base stayed unmatched. The CDR3 covers 14 residues. CDR3 DNA: TGTGCCATCAGTGAGGGGGACAGCTCCTACGAGCAGTACTTC. Residues: CAISEGDSSYEQYF.

The V gene is TRBV9, the J gene TRBJ2-7, with 7 bases identical to TRBD1. CDR3 length equals 14 residues. The V and J ends lost 4 bases and 3 bases, in that order; junction bases with no gene match: 7. From germline, CDR1 is SGDLS and CDR2 YYNGEE. The CDR3 sequence: CASSIRTGNYEQYF. The CDR3 DNA is TGTGCCAGCAGCATCCGGACAGGTAACTACGAGCAGTACTTC. Together with reference TRBV9 and TRBJ2-7, the CDR3 gives the full variable domain: DSGVTQTPKHLITATGQRVTLRCSPRSGDLSVYWYQQSLDQGLQFLIQYYNGEERAKGNILERFSAQQFPDLHSELNLSSLELGDSALYFCASSIRTGNYEQYFGPGTRLTVT.

This sequence joins TRBV12-5 and TRBJ2-3; TRBD2 aligns across 7 bases. CDR1 is LGHNT, CDR2 FRNRAP, per germline. CDR3 length equals 15 residues. CDR3: CASLGAGEGTDTQYF. CDR3 DNA: TGTGCGTCCTTAGGGGCGGGGGAAGGGACAGATACGCAGTATTTT.

The chain uses TRBV6-5 and TRBJ1-5, with D perhaps TRBD1 (5 bases). This CDR3 is 14 amino acids long. V was clipped by 4 bases and J by 6 bases, with 13 bases between them. Germline CDR1 reads MNHEY; CDR2 reads SVGAGI. CDR3 loop: CASSLTGHSQPQHF. The CDR3 DNA reads as TGTGCCAGCAGTTTGACCGGACACAGTCAGCCCCAGCATTTT.

The chain links TRBV7-3 to TRBJ2-2; 9 bases are shared with TRBD2. Germline values: CDR1 SGHTA, CDR2 FQGTGA. V lost 5 bases to trimming and J lost 2 bases; unmatched junction nucleotides: 6. The CDR3 has 16 residues. The CDR3 region is CASSPGLATNTGELFF. CDR3 bases: TGTGCCAGCAGCCCCGGACTAGCGACCAACACCGGGGAGCTGTTTTTT.

CDR3 bases: TGCGCCAGCAGCCAAGATGCGGGGGCAGATACGCAGTATTTT. It yields the protein CASSQDAGADTQYF. The chain joins TRBV4-3 to TRBJ2-3; TRBD2 agrees at 7 bases. The CDR3 consists of 14 residues. Germline V gene sequence: CDR1 LGHNA, CDR2 YSLEER. V lost 0 bases to trimming and J lost 4 bases; unmatched junction nucleotides: 1.